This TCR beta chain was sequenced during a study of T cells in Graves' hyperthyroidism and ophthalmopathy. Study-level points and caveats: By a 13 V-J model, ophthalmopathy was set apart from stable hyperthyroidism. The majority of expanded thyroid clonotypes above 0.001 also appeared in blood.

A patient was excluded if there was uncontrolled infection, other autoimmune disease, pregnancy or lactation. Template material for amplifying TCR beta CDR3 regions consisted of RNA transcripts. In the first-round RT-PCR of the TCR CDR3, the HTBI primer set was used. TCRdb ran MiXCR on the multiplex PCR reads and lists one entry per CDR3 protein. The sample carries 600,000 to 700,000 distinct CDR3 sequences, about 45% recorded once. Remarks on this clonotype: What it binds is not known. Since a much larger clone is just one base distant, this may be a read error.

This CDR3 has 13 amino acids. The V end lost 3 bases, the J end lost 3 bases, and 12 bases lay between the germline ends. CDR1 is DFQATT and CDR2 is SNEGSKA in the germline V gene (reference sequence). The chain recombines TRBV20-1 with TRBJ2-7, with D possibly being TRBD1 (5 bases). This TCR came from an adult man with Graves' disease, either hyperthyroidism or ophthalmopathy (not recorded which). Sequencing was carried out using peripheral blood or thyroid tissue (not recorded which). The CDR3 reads CSASETANYEQYF. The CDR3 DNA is TGCAGTGCTAGCGAGACAGCAAACTACGAGCAGTACTTC.